This T cell receptor beta chain appears in the sequencing data of a study of OX40 agonist ivuxolimab in advanced cancers. In the study overall: Every patient in dose escalation had hepatocellular carcinoma, melanoma, renal cell or head and neck cancer. Partial responses, seen in three patients, involved one hepatocellular carcinoma and two cutaneous melanomas.

This clone has only one observation. The antigen remains unidentified. Assay used: immunoSEQ multiplex PCR; TCRdb lists only in-frame clones, some missing. The data show approximately 70,000 clones, approximately 90% seen once. General study results and limits: On average, CD8+ T cells showed a greater number of expanded clones than CD4+.

Sample: CD4+ or CD8+ T cells sorted from blood, taken in a trial of the OX40 agonist ivuxolimab. The TCR was taken from an adult with an advanced solid tumor such as melanoma, head and neck, liver or kidney cancer.

CDR3 DNA: TGTGCCAGCAGCTTCGTGTCCAATGAGCAGTTCTTC. As protein: CASSFVSNEQFF. V usage is TRBV5-5 and J usage is TRBJ2-1; D is unclear. The CDR3 loop spans 12 amino acids. The germline gives CDR1 SGHKS, CDR2 YYEKEE (reference sequence). With 2 bases removed from V and 6 bases from J, the gap between germline ends came to 6 bases.